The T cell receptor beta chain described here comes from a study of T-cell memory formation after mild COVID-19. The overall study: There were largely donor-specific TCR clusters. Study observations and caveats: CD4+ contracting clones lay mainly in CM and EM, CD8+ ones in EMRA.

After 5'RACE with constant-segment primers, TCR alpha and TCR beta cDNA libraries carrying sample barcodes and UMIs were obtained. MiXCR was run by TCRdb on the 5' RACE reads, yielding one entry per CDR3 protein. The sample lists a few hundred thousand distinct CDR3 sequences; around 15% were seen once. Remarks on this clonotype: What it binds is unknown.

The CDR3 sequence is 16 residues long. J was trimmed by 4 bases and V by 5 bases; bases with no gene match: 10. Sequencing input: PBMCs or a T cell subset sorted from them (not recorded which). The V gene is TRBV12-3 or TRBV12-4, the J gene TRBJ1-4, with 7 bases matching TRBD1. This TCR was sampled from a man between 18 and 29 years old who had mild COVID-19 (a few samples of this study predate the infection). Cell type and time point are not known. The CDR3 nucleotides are TGTGCCAGCAGTGGGCCGGAGGGACAGAGTAATGAAAAACTGTTTTTT. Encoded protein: CASSGPEGQSNEKLFF.